This T cell receptor beta chain was captured by sequencing in a study of blood T cell repertoires in COVID-19. TCRdb keeps only in-frame clones here, not all; method: immunoSEQ multiplex PCR. The table records 150,000 to 200,000 clones, about four fifths of them present only once. Sequences were obtained from peripheral blood. This receptor was taken from a man aged 65 to 79 who had recovered from COVID-19.

CDR3 amino acids: CASSPRSSGTGELFF. The CDR3 DNA sequence: TGTGCCAGCAGCCCAAGATCCAGCGGCACCGGGGAGCTGTTTTTT. This chain links TRBV4-2 with TRBJ2-2, with D maybe TRBD2 (5 bases). Germline V gene sequence: CDR1 LGHNA, CDR2 YNFKEQ. The V end was cut by 4 bases, the J end by 4 bases, with 13 bases between. This CDR3 has 15 amino acids.